The present TCR beta chain was sequenced within a study of T cells in localized non-small cell lung cancer (dated by TCRdb to the early 2020s). For the study in its entirety: The study analyzed T cell repertoires of around 250 early-stage NSCLC patients, comparing tumors and uninvolved tumor-adjacent lungs. All 230 or so NSCLC patients in the cohort were treatment-naive and had localized lung tumors that were resected. Of the NSCLC patients, about 130 were male and about a hundred were female, and the mean age was about 69 years. The full study reports these points: Since the design was exploratory, TCR variables were selected using unadjusted p-values with no false-discovery rate correction. Uninvolved tumor-adjacent lung showed the highest T cell clonality, higher than tumor, which suggests more focused antigenic responses in the adjacent lung. Higher T cell density in blood was associated with longer overall survival, whereas higher clonality in adjacent lung was associated with shorter survival. A median of 57 of the top 100 tumor clones were detected in paired uninvolved adjacent lung, and 28 of these tumor clones were also found among the top 100 clones of the paired uninvolved adjacent lung. Because multi-region tumor sequencing was not done, intratumor heterogeneity could not be ruled out.

There are 17 amino acids in the CDR3, from cysteine to phenylalanine inclusive. Only the CDR3 part of the read is kept: 51 bases, read in frame from the first base. The germline V gene gives CDR1 as SGHVS and CDR2 as FNYEAQ. After removal of 1 base from V and 5 bases from J, the junction retains 7 bases not matched to a gene. TCR beta CDR3 regions were sequenced from DNA using the immunoSEQ Assay. For the original study's pipeline: To compute T cell density, TCR beta template counts were normalized to usable DNA, which was estimated by amplifying housekeeping genes. The preseqR package was used to estimate richness by extrapolating to 400,000 templates for PBMC samples and to 120,000 templates for tissue samples. Clonality was calculated as one minus Pielou's evenness. To identify tissue-enriched TCRs, differential abundance testing was run on productive amino-acid clonotypes with a minimum total count of 5 and an alpha of 0.1. The Jaccard Index and the Morisita Overlap Index were used to quantify repertoire overlap between compartments. TCR beta CDR3s were clustered by GLIPH together with public tetramer-defined viral CDR3s, and at least three viral sequences plus V-gene enrichment were required for viral motifs. Sourced from immuneACCESS, this table was stored by TCRdb with only in-frame sequences that have V and J called. A share of the clones is absent; for the studies checked, an unresolved V gene accounts for under half, and the remainder has no known explanation. That table is the source of V, J and clone size, and D and trimming were worked out from the DNA. The sample table contains fewer than 40,000 clones; only one count was recorded for roughly 87% of them. The top ten clones comprise under 5.5% of the sample.

At diagnosis, tumor, uninvolved tumor-adjacent lung and peripheral blood were collected and then preserved as a mix of FFPE and fresh-frozen material. For TCR repertoire profiling, the blood samples were analyzed as peripheral blood mononuclear cells. With respect to this clone: There is no known antigen for this receptor. The record has no base qualities; no much larger clone is one base away.

This receptor was obtained from a woman aged 35-75 years with stage III lung adenocarcinoma. Here the chain combines TRBV7-6 and TRBJ2-1; TRBD2 agrees with 11 junctional bases. Sequences were derived from peripheral blood mononuclear cells, sampled before any cancer treatment. The CDR3 has the sequence CASSLGSLAGEHNEQFF. At the DNA level, the sequence is TGTGCCAGCAGCTTAGGCTCACTAGCGGGAGAGCACAATGAGCAGTTCTTC.